This T cell receptor (beta chain) was captured in a study of blood T cells in healthy people across ages. The authors ran a second PCR of 7 to 11 cycles using a sample-barcoded 5' primer and a J-beta primer mix. From the 5' RACE reads, TCRdb called clonotypes with MiXCR, one entry per CDR3 protein. The data show around 1,100,000 distinct CDR3 sequences, under 40% seen once. This clonotype was detected only a few times. CDR3 length equals 14 residues. V trimming: 1 base; J trimming: 10 bases; junction bases outside the gene matches: 4. The germline gives CDR1 LGHDT, CDR2 YNNKEL (reference sequence). Material: blood. The genes are TRBV3-1 and TRBJ1-6, with TRBD1 matching over 7 bases. This TCR was recovered from a man aged 18 to 35 in good health. In nucleotides, the CDR3 is TGTGCCAGCAGCCAAGTAACAGGGGAATCACCCCTCCACTTT. It encodes CASSQVTGESPLHF. The whole variable domain, remainder taken from reference TRBV3-1 and TRBJ1-6, is DTAVSQTPKYLVTQMGNDKSIKCEQNLGHDTMYWYKQDSKKFLKIMFSYNNKELIINETVPNRFSPKSPDKAHLNLHINSLELGDSAVYFCASSQVTGESPLHFGNGTRLTVT.